These 5 T cell receptor beta chains came from one sample sequenced in a study of shared clonotypes between healthy human individuals. Data came from immunoSEQ multiplex PCR; TCRdb stores just in-frame clones and leaves some out. The sample carries hundreds of thousands of clones, about two thirds recorded once. Sequencing used memory CD4+ T cells sorted from blood. The subset is: CD45RA-negative fraction. Receptors were obtained from a woman in her twenties or thirties in good health.

The chain employs TRBV7-5 and TRBJ2-7; the DNA was not used to check the table's D call, TRBD1. TRBV7-5 corresponds to a pseudogene. The CDR3 loop spans 17 amino acids. DNA of the CDR3: TGTGTCAGAAGCTTACGCAGAAGTGGTAGGGGTACCCACGAGCAGTACTTC. Residues: CVRSLRRSGRGTHEQYF.

This chain joins TRBV4-2 and TRBJ2-7; 10 bases map to TRBD1. Germline V CDR1 and CDR2: LGHNA, YNFKEQ. The CDR3 sequence is 15 residues long. J was trimmed by 0 bases and V by 4 bases; bases with no gene match: 3. The CDR3 protein is CASSRTGGISYEQYF. CDR3 sequence (DNA): TGTGCCAGCAGCCGGACAGGGGGGATCTCCTACGAGCAGTACTTC.

This clone was seen only once. CDR3 nucleotide sequence: TGCGCCAGCAGCGAGTCCGGAGGGAACACTGAAGCTTTCTTT. Translated, it gives CASSESGGNTEAFF. The chain combines TRBV5-1 with TRBJ1-1; no definite D call. V was clipped by 4 bases and J by 1 base, with 11 bases between them. The CDR3 totals 14 residues. Germline loops: CDR1 SGHRS, CDR2 YFSETQ.

The chain is built from TRBV9 and TRBJ2-5; no definite D call. The CDR3 is made up of 14 amino acids. Germline V gene data show CDR1 as SGDLS and CDR2 as YYNGEE. The V end lost 4 bases, the J end lost 4 bases, and 14 bases lay between the germline ends. The CDR3 spells CASSFQRRIETQYF. CDR3 DNA sequence: TGTGCCAGCAGCTTCCAGAGACGAATAGAGACCCAGTACTTC.

The rearrangement joins TRBV28 to TRBJ2-7; D is unresolved. The CDR3 covers 11 residues. The germline gives CDR1 MDHEN, CDR2 SYDVKM. The V end was cut by 6 bases, the J end by 5 bases, with 8 bases between. Written as DNA, the CDR3 is TGTGCCAGCAGCTTCGAAGACGAGCAGTACTTC. It is translated as CASSFEDEQYF.